This TCR beta chain originates from a study of shared clonotypes between healthy human individuals. Clones were read by immunoSEQ multiplex PCR, and TCRdb kept only the in-frame ones, dropping some. Of roughly 2.5 million clones listed, roughly nine tenths are singletons. This clone was picked up a small number of times. This receptor was obtained from a man younger than 35 in good health. Sequencing used naive CD4+ T cells sorted from blood. The subset: CD45RA+ positively selected.

CDR3 sequence reads: CASSPDLAGGSEQYF. CDR3 bases: TGTGCCAGCAGTCCTGACCTAGCGGGAGGCAGCGAGCAGTACTTC. The gene calls are TRBV6-6 and TRBJ2-7; TRBD2 matches 11 bases. J gave up 6 bases and V 5 bases, and 9 bases lay outside the gene matches. CDR1 and CDR2 from the germline V gene are MNHNY and SVGAGI (reference sequence). This CDR3 has 15 residues.